The present T cell receptor (beta chain) was sequenced within a study of blood T cell repertoires in COVID-19. At the level of the study: Material from acute and convalescent COVID-19 was sourced from the United States, Italy and Spain.

The CDR3 contains 15 residues. Germline V CDR1 and CDR2: LNHDA, SQIVND (reference sequence). The V gene end was trimmed by 3 bases and the J gene end by 6 bases; junction bases not matched to a gene: 7. In the original workflow: From reference gene primer amplification, estimates of nucleated cell counts were derived. The assay was immunoSEQ multiplex PCR, and TCRdb's table has in-frame clones only and misses some. The V and J calls and clone size were taken over from that table, and D and trimming were inferred from the DNA. This table holds tens of thousands of clones, about 91% found once. This TCR was sampled from a man aged 55-75 years with acute or convalescent COVID-19. The chain joins TRBV19 to TRBJ1-2, with 10 positions matching TRBD1. The sequencing input was peripheral blood. The CDR3 region has the DNA TGTGCCAGTAGTATCCGACAGGGGGCGCATCATGGCTACACCTTC. It translates to CASSIRQGAHHGYTF.